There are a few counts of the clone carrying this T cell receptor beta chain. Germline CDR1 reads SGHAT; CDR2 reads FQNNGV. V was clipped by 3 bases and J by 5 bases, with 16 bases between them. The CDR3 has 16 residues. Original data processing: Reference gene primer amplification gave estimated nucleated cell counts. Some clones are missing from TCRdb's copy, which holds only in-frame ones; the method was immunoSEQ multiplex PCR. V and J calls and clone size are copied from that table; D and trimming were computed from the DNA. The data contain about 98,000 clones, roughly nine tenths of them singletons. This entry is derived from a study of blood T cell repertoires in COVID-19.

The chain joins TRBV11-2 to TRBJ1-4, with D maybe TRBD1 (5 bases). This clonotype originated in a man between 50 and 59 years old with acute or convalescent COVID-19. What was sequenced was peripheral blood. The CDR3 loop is CASSFRAPRLNEKLFF. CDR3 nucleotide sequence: TGTGCCAGCAGCTTCAGGGCCCCCCGCCTCAATGAAAAACTGTTTTTT.